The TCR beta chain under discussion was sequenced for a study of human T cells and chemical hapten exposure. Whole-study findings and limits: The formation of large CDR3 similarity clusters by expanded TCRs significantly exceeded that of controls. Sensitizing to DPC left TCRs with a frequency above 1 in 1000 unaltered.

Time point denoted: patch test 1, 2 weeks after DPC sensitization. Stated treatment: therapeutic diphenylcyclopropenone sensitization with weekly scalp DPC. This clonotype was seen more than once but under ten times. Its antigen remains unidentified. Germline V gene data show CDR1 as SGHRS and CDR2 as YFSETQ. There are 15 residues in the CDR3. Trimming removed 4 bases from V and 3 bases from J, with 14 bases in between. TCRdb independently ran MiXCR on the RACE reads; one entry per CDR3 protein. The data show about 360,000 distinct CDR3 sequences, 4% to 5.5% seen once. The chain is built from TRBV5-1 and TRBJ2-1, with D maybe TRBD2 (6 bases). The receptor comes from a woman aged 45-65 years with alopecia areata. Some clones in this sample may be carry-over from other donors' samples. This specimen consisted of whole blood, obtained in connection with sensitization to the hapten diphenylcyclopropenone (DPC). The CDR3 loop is CASSREPGLYNEQFF. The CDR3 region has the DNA TGCGCCAGCAGCCGAGAACCGGGACTCTACAATGAGCAGTTCTTC.